These 28 T cell receptor beta chains share one sample of origin, sequenced in a study of shared clonotypes between healthy human individuals (dated by TCRdb to about 2020). For the CD8 naive samples, CD45RO-negative cells were positively selected for CCR7, yielding a CD45RA+CCR7+ population from which TemRA cells were excluded. Library creation used the immunoSEQ multiplex PCR assay. Entries here come from immuneACCESS through TCRdb and include only in-frame sequences with V and J called. Some clones fail to appear in such tables; in the studies checked, an unresolved V gene covers under half of the shortfall, and the cause of the remainder is unknown. Within this sample are roughly 810,000 clones, with about 96% of them counted one time only. The ten largest clones capture 0.2% to 0.25% of the sample. Sequenced material: naive CD8+ T cells sorted from blood. The cell subset or site tag for this specimen amounts to: CD45RA+CCR7+. These receptors were obtained from a man aged 25-40 years in good health.

The V and J genes are TRBV6-1 and TRBJ2-3; 9 nucleotides agree with TRBD1. V shed 1 base and J 3 bases; nucleotides not matched to a gene: 11. Germline CDR1 and CDR2: MNHNS and SASEGT. This CDR3 spans 18 amino acids. CDR3 sequence: CASSEVYTGGAGTDTQYF. The CDR3, as DNA: TGTGCCAGCAGTGAAGTGTATACAGGGGGCGCAGGAACAGATACGCAGTATTTT.

V is TRBV6-5 and J is TRBJ2-5; D is ambiguous. Trimming cost V 0 bases and J 1 base, with 6 bases left between them. This CDR3 contains 14 residues. Germline CDR1 and CDR2: MNHEY and SVGAGI. Here the CDR3 reads CASSYSTLQETQYF. The CDR3 nucleotides read TGTGCCAGCAGTTACTCGACCCTCCAAGAGACCCAGTACTTC.

The chain combines TRBV2 with TRBJ2-3, with TRBD2 matching over 12 bases. CDR3 size: 14 residues. Germline values: CDR1 SNHLY, CDR2 FYNNEI. Trimming at V came to 6 bases and at J to 4 bases, leaving 2 bases not matched to a gene. The CDR3 is CASRTSGSPDTQYF. Here the CDR3 DNA reads TGTGCCAGCAGGACTAGCGGGAGCCCAGATACGCAGTATTTT.

CDR3 loop: CASSLANGYSNQPQHF. The CDR3 DNA follows: TGTGCCAGCAGCTTGGCCAACGGCTATAGCAATCAGCCCCAGCATTTT. The V gene is TRBV5-5, the J gene TRBJ1-5; D gene uncertain. The CDR3 is made up of 16 amino acids. Germline V lookup: CDR1 SGHKS, CDR2 YYEKEE (reference sequence). Trimming took off 0 bases at V and 0 bases at J, with 10 bases between the two ends. The full variable domain, with the rest looked up from reference TRBV5-5 and TRBJ1-5, is DAGVTQSPTHLIKTRGQQVTLRCSPISGHKSVSWYQQVLGQGPQFIFQYYEKEERGRGNFPDRFSARQFPNYSSELNVNALLLGDSALYLCASSLANGYSNQPQHFGDGTRLSIL.

The sample holds a few counts of this clone. The chain joins TRBV19 to TRBJ2-1, with D unclear. Germline V lookup: CDR1 LNHDA, CDR2 SQIVND (reference sequence). The V end lost 2 bases, the J end lost 4 bases, and 9 bases lay between the germline ends. There are 14 residues in the CDR3. The CDR3 loop is CASSIHGAYNEQFF. The CDR3, as DNA: TGTGCCAGTAGTATACACGGAGCTTACAATGAGCAGTTCTTC.

The chain joins TRBV29-1 to TRBJ2-3, with D unresolved. V dropped 6 bases and J dropped 1 base, with 14 bases sitting between them. Germline V gene sequence: CDR1 SQVTM, CDR2 ANQGSEA. This CDR3 region has 14 residues. Here the CDR3 DNA reads TGCAGCGTCGACCAAAGGGCACGCACAGATACGCAGTATTTT. Translation gives CSVDQRARTDTQYF.

The gene calls are TRBV10-3 and TRBJ1-1; no clear D gene. Germline values: CDR1 ENHRY, CDR2 SYGVKD. The CDR3 loop spans 14 amino acids. Trimming took off 0 bases at V and 4 bases at J, with 9 bases between the two ends. Written as DNA, the CDR3 is TGTGCCATCAGTGAGTCGAGGGAGAGCACTGAAGCTTTCTTT. This translates into CAISESRESTEAFF.

V gene TRBV20-1 combines with J gene TRBJ2-7; D unclear. Germline-derived CDR1 and CDR2 are DFQATT and SNEGSKA (reference sequence). The V end lost 0 bases, the J end lost 6 bases, and 3 bases lay between the germline ends. The CDR3 runs to 10 residues. The CDR3 nucleotides are TGCAGTGCTAGAGAGGCCGAGCAGTACTTC. It codes for CSAREAEQYF.

This chain connects TRBV27 to TRBJ2-2; D unclear. The CDR3 loop spans 13 amino acids. Germline CDR1 and CDR2: MNHEY and SMNVEV (reference sequence). The germline V and J ends were trimmed by 5 bases and 7 bases, with 11 bases remaining between them. The CDR3 spells CASSTVNYGELFF. CDR3 coding DNA: TGTGCCAGCAGTACCGTAAACTACGGGGAGCTGTTTTTT.

V gene TRBV10-3 combines with J gene TRBJ2-1; no clear D. The CDR3 contains 16 residues. The V gene's germline CDR1 is ENHRY and CDR2 SYGVKD. Trimming pared 0 bases from V and 2 bases from J, leaving 11 bases between. The CDR3 is CAISESGNTAYNEQFF. In DNA form, the CDR3 reads TGTGCCATCAGTGAGTCAGGAAACACAGCCTACAATGAGCAGTTCTTC.

The chain uses TRBV29-1 and TRBJ2-1; D not certain. This CDR3 is built from 11 residues. The germline V gene encodes CDR1 SQVTM and CDR2 ANQGSEA. The CDR3 sequence is CSYQHHNEQFF. The CDR3 DNA reads TGCTCATATCAACACCACAATGAGCAGTTCTTC.

The chain joins TRBV7-8 to TRBJ2-7, with D possibly TRBD1 on 6 matching bases. Germline V gives CDR1 SGHVS, CDR2 FQNEAQ. The germline V and J ends were trimmed by 1 base and 8 bases, with 9 bases remaining between them. This CDR3 spans 12 amino acids. The CDR3 DNA reads TGTGCCAGCAGCTTAGGAGGGGGTCAGCAGTACTTC. Residues: CASSLGGGQQYF.

This sequence joins TRBV27 and TRBJ2-5; no clear D. Germline-derived CDR1 and CDR2 are MNHEY and SMNVEV (reference sequence). The CDR3 is 14 amino acids. Trimming stripped 2 bases from V and 2 bases from J, with 9 bases between. CDR3 sequence: CASSLRPIQETQYF. The CDR3 DNA is TGTGCCAGCAGTTTAAGGCCTATTCAAGAGACCCAGTACTTC.

The CDR3 nucleotides read TGTGCCAGCAGCCGTTTTATCAATGAGCAGTTCTTC. Translated: CASSRFINEQFF. V and J are TRBV13 and TRBJ2-1, with D unresolved. Between the trimmed V and J ends, which lost 5 bases and 6 bases, there was a span of 8 bases. Germline V CDR1 and CDR2: PRHDT, FYEKMQ (reference sequence). The CDR3 loop spans 12 amino acids.

This chain uses TRBV29-1 with TRBJ2-1; D may be TRBD1 (6 bases). This CDR3 has 12 amino acids. The V end was cut by 7 bases, the J end by 5 bases, with 12 bases between. Looked up from germline, CDR1 is SQVTM and CDR2 is ANQGSEA. CDR3 DNA sequence: TGCAGCGCGGGGAAGGGGGACAATGAGCAGTTCTTC. This translates into CSAGKGDNEQFF.

Notes on this clone: A read error may account for a junction end that differs from germline. The chain is built from TRBV4-1 and TRBJ2-7; D not resolved. The CDR3 covers 13 residues. Germline V gene lookup returns CDR1 MGHRA and CDR2 YSYEKL. CDR3 loop: CASSQDPTGPRWF. CDR3 bases: TGCGCCAGCAGCCAAGACCCCACCGGGCCCCGGTGGTTC.

The chain has TRBV7-9 and TRBJ2-2; D gene unclear. Trimming removed 7 bases from V and 0 bases from J, with 9 bases in between. CDR1 is SEHNR and CDR2 is FQNEAQ in the germline V gene (reference sequence). CDR3 size: 14 residues. The CDR3, as DNA: TGTGCCAGCAAAGCCCTCACGAACACCGGGGAGCTGTTTTTT. Residues: CASKALTNTGELFF. The entire variable domain, with the rest obtained from reference TRBV7-9 and TRBJ2-2, is as follows: DTGVSQNPRHKITKRGQNVTFRCDPISEHNRLYWYRQTLGQGPEFLTYFQNEAQLEKSRLLSDRFSAERPKGSFSTLEIQRTEQGDSAMYLCASKALTNTGELFFGEGSRLTVL.

CDR3 protein: CASSPLRDQEGEDTQYF. The CDR3 nucleotides read TGTGCCAGCAGCCCCCTCCGGGACCAAGAAGGGGAGGATACGCAGTATTTT. The V and J genes are TRBV7-8 and TRBJ2-3; either TRBD1 or TRBD2 may fit D (5 bases each). V was pared by 5 bases and J by 6 bases, with 24 bases between. Per germline, CDR1 SGHVS and CDR2 FQNEAQ. The CDR3 totals 17 residues.

This clone was detected only once. The gene calls are TRBV25-1 and TRBJ2-7, with D possibly TRBD2 on 6 matching bases. Trimming took 4 bases from V and 6 from J, leaving 13 bases between them. In germline, CDR1 is MGHDK, CDR2 SYGVNS. The CDR3 is 13 residues long. CDR3 sequence reads: CASSVGDFIEQYF. The DNA for the CDR3 is TGTGCCAGCAGTGTGGGGGACTTCATCGAGCAGTACTTC.

Only one count was recorded for this clone. The chain recombines TRBV7-9 with TRBJ1-5; tentative D call: TRBD1 (6 bases). Germline V lookup: CDR1 SEHNR, CDR2 FQNEAQ (reference sequence). Trimming pared 2 bases from V and 7 bases from J, leaving 12 bases between. The CDR3 covers 14 residues. The CDR3 DNA reads as TGTGCCAGCAGCTTAAGCACAGGGATCCAGCCCCAGCATTTT. Residues: CASSLSTGIQPQHF.

The J gene is TRBJ2-5, the V gene TRBV27, with 8 bases identical to TRBD2. The germline CDR1 and CDR2 sequences are MNHEY and SMNVEV (reference sequence). The CDR3 is 15 residues long. J lost 1 base, V lost 6 bases, and 7 bases had no gene match. The CDR3 nucleotides read TGTGCCAGCAGGCGTTTTCGGGAGGGCCAAGAGACCCAGTACTTC. Translation gives CASRRFREGQETQYF.

The gene calls are TRBV9 and TRBJ1-1; no reliable D call. The CDR3 spans 13 residues. CDR1 is SGDLS, CDR2 YYNGEE, per germline. Trimming left V 3 bases short and J 6 bases short, with 12 bases between. The CDR3 loop reads CASSARGRSEAFF. The CDR3 coding sequence is TGTGCCAGCAGCGCGAGAGGAAGGTCTGAAGCTTTCTTT. Variable domain in full (rest from reference TRBV9 and TRBJ1-1): DSGVTQTPKHLITATGQRVTLRCSPRSGDLSVYWYQQSLDQGLQFLIQYYNGEERAKGNILERFSAQQFPDLHSELNLSSLELGDSALYFCASSARGRSEAFFGQGTRLTVV.

V usage is TRBV4-1 and J usage is TRBJ2-4; 7 bases map to TRBD2. The CDR3 runs 14 residues. CDR1 and CDR2 (germline): MGHRA, YSYEKL. Trimming removed 0 bases from V and 8 bases from J; junction bases left unmatched: 4. The CDR3 loop reads CASSQDTGGDIQYF. CDR3 in DNA: TGCGCCAGCAGCCAAGATACGGGAGGAGACATTCAGTACTTC.

In regard to this clone: The junction does not match germline at one end; this may be a read error. The chain has TRBV15 and TRBJ2-4; 16 positions match TRBD2. This CDR3 contains 15 residues. Germline values: CDR1 LNHNV, CDR2 YYDKDF (reference sequence). CDR3 sequence (DNA): TGTGCCACCAGCAGAGGGGGACTAGCGGGAGGGCCCAGCCACTTC. Residues: CATSRGGLAGGPSHF.

The J gene is TRBJ2-5, the V gene TRBV11-2; D may be TRBD2 (6 bases). Germline V gene sequence: CDR1 SGHAT, CDR2 FQNNGV. CDR3 length: 15 residues. Trimming left V 1 base short and J 2 bases short, with 11 bases between. CDR3 protein: CASSLAAGRQETQYF. The CDR3 nucleotides are TGTGCCAGCAGCTTAGCGGCGGGAAGGCAAGAGACCCAGTACTTC. Full variable domain (outside the CDR3, taken from reference TRBV11-2 and TRBJ2-5): EAGVAQSPRYKIIEKRQSVAFWCNPISGHATLYWYQQILGQGPKLLIQFQNNGVVDDSQLPKDRFSAERLKGVDSTLKIQPAKLEDSAVYLCASSLAAGRQETQYFGPGTRLLVL.

The chain has TRBV6-1 and TRBJ2-1, with unresolved D. Germline V gives CDR1 MNHNS, CDR2 SASEGT. Trimming cost V 2 bases and J 1 base, with 12 bases left between them. The CDR3 loop spans 16 amino acids. The CDR3 sequence: CASSEPPELSYNEQFF. The CDR3 bases are TGTGCCAGCAGTGAACCCCCAGAACTATCCTACAATGAGCAGTTCTTC.

The chain has TRBV7-3 and TRBJ2-1, with D maybe TRBD2 (5 bases). The CDR3 is 16 amino acids. The germline CDR1 and CDR2 sequences are SGHTA and FQGTGA. Trimming stripped 1 base from V and 3 bases from J, with 13 bases between. Here the CDR3 reads CASSLSSARGYNEQFF. For the CDR3, the DNA is TGTGCCAGCAGCTTAAGTAGCGCCCGCGGCTACAATGAGCAGTTCTTC.

The chain joins TRBV11-2 to TRBJ2-7, with D hard to call. In germline, CDR1 is SGHAT, CDR2 FQNNGV. V was trimmed by 2 bases and J by 0 bases, leaving 8 bases between them. CDR3 length: 14 residues. CDR3 in DNA: TGTGCCAGCAGCTTACTTCCCTACTCCTACGAGCAGTACTTC. The encoded protein is CASSLLPYSYEQYF.